The T cell receptor (beta chain) under discussion was sequenced for a study of shared clonotypes between healthy human individuals. Overall study findings and caveats: When compared with the clonotypes that were shared by all four sorted-subset donors, the non-shared clonotypes turned out to have lower generation probabilities. Among the subsets, naive ones generally showed larger estimated richness than memory ones.

Turning to this clone: No antigen is known for it.

CDR1 and CDR2 from the germline V gene are LNHDA and SQIVND (reference sequence). The CDR3 consists of 14 residues. Trimming shortened V by 3 bases and J by 3 bases, and 12 bases separated the two germline ends. Only CD45RO-negative cells positively selected for CCR7 counted as naive CD8 cells, so terminally differentiated effector memory CD45RA+ cells were excluded. The study ran the assay at deep level. The genomic DNA of each subset was split evenly across several immunoSEQ plates. Sequenced by immunoSEQ multiplex PCR; TCRdb stores in-frame clones only, minus some. This table holds around 550,000 clones, approximately 95% found once.

This chain links TRBV19 with TRBJ2-7; D is undetermined. The sequence was obtained from a woman aged 25 to 45 in good health. The sample consisted of naive CD8+ T cells sorted from blood. The CDR3 DNA sequence: TGTGCCAGTAGTATTGATCACCAACTCTACGAGCAGTACTTC. This sequence encodes CASSIDHQLYEQYF.